The clone carrying this T cell receptor beta chain came up a few times. TCRdb recomputed calls from the 5' RACE reads with MiXCR, one row per CDR3 protein. The sample includes around 98,000 distinct CDR3 sequences, approximately 16% of them seen just once. This record comes from a study of T cells of healthy individuals. The source is a human donor in good health.

Here the CDR3 reads CASSQEGQGTHIWELNTEAFF. The CDR3 DNA reads TGTGCCAGCAGCCAAGAGGGACAGGGGACCCATATTTGGGAATTGAACACTGAAGCTTTCTTT. The chain combines TRBV14 with TRBJ1-1; 10 bases are a match to TRBD1. Trimming at V came to 0 bases and at J to 0 bases, leaving 16 bases not matched to a gene. This CDR3 contains 21 residues. CDR1 is SGHDN and CDR2 is FVKESK in the germline V gene. The full variable domain, in which reference TRBV14 and TRBJ1-1 provide the parts outside the CDR3, is EAGVTQFPSHSVIEKGQTVTLRCDPISGHDNLYWYRRVMGKEIKFLLHFVKESKQDESGMPNNRFLAERTGGTYSTLKVQPAELEDSGVYFCASSQEGQGTHIWELNTEAFFGQGTRLTVV.